The clone carrying this T cell receptor (beta chain) was recorded once. The germline V and J ends were trimmed by 0 bases and 5 bases, with 23 bases remaining between them. Looked up from germline, CDR1 is LGHNA and CDR2 is YSLEER. CDR3 size: 19 residues. After extraction with the RNeasy kit, 0.5 to 1 ug of the RNA was reverse transcribed using random hexamers. immunoSEQ multiplex PCR amplified TCR beta CDR3 across 54 Vbeta, 13 Jbeta. TCRdb independently ran MiXCR on the immunoSEQ multiplex PCR reads; one entry per CDR3 protein. This sample has around 300,000 distinct CDR3 sequences; approximately 90% occur once, and the top ten carry around 0.2%. Those who served as multiple sclerosis controls were treatment-naive patients with stable or active relapsing-remitting disease. CD8+ and CD4+ T cells were negatively isolated; TEMRA cells were FACS-enriched. This entry is derived from a study of CD8 T cells in Susac syndrome.

The specimen sequenced was CD8+ T cells from PBMCs. The chain couples TRBV4-3 to TRBJ2-1; a possible D gene is TRBD2 (5 bases). The receptor was derived from a human donor with multiple sclerosis. This chain's CDR3 is CASSQEEGKILGPDNEQFF. In DNA, the CDR3 is TGCGCCAGCAGCCAAGAAGAGGGAAAGATACTAGGTCCCGACAATGAGCAGTTCTTC.